Detailed here is one TCR beta chain. The antigen this receptor binds is unknown. No quality values exist for individual bases; no much larger clone is one base distant. The entry originates in a study of cytotoxic CD8 clonotypes in ibrutinib-treated CLL listed by TCRdb under 2021. With respect to the entire study: The cohort included some 14 treatment-naive and eleven to twelve relapsed/refractory patients; around 17 were IGHV unmutated. Partial responses were observed in about 25 patients and complete responses in 2; after a median follow-up of around 64 months, remission was maintained in some 14 patients and progression was observed in about twelve. Samples at response were collected after a median of 12 months of treatment, with a range of about 6 to 36 months. Samples averaged about 260,000 productive templates and some 91,000 productive rearrangements. Of the roughly 90 participants in the trial, approximately 25 had longitudinal samples available. Cryopreserved peripheral blood mononuclear cells were obtained before treatment, at response, and at either sustained remission or disease progression. All remission and progressive disease samples were collected while patients were still receiving ibrutinib. The full study reports these points: Clonality rose at ibrutinib response, remained stable during sustained remission, and dropped back toward baseline at progression. Sustained-remission and progressing patients did not have matched sampling times, and lymph node repertoires were not examined. Baseline clonality exceeded that of age-matched healthy donors and correlated strongly with circulating CD8+ T-cell counts. Public clonotypes were rare and either shrank or stayed stable during treatment, and the rise in clonality at ibrutinib response reflected expansion of private clonotypes.

Reading the label with the study, this specimen's time point is: about 11 months on ibrutinib. Roughly 1.9 micrograms of genomic DNA were extracted from cryopreserved PBMCs for TCR beta library preparation. High-throughput TCR beta sequencing was performed on longitudinal blood samples from CLL patients receiving ibrutinib monotherapy. The patients took part in an open-label, single-center phase 2 trial of ibrutinib monotherapy. The germline V gene supplies CDR1 MDHEN and CDR2 SYDVKM. V is reduced by 8 bases and J by 9 bases, leaving a spacing of 27 bases between them. From the cysteine through the phenylalanine, the CDR3 covers 16 amino acids. Of the read, only the CDR3 DNA is kept; its 48 bases are in frame from base 1. A MiSeq instrument was used for deep resolution sequencing, which targeted depths ranging from 1 in 1 million up to 1 in 200,000 T cells, with coverage averaging 10x for each clonotype. The immunoSEQ hsTCRB Kit was used to generate the TCR beta libraries. In the paper's pipeline: Data were analyzed with ImmunoSEQ Data Assistant and ImmunoSEQ Analyzer, with V, D and J genes assigned per IMGT definitions. Clonality, with values ranging from 0 to 1, was calculated as one minus the normalized Shannon entropy of productive rearrangement frequencies. Only overrepresented clonotypes making up at least 0.05% of each patient's repertoire were included in the public clonotype analysis. Some 12 age-matched healthy donor repertoires from immuneACCESS served as clonality controls. TCRdb took this table from immuneACCESS and kept in-frame rearrangements with V and J called. Such tables lack part of the clones; where checked against another copy, unresolved V genes explain under half of the gap, and the rest is unexplained. V and J calls plus clone size are reproduced from that table; the DNA served to infer D and trimming. Here the sample has over 150,000 clones; approximately 80% occur a single time. The ten largest make up about 2% of the sample.

This receptor was obtained from a human donor with chronic lymphocytic leukemia. Recombination joined TRBV28 with TRBJ2-3; the D gene could be either TRBD1 or TRBD2, each agreeing at 6 bases. The sample was PBMCs, taken after 12 months of ibrutinib treatment. The bases are TGTGCCAGCTCTCCTTCGTGGGGGGCTCGGGGTGGCACGCAGTATTTT. This is translated as CASSPSWGARGGTQYF. Reference TRBV28 and TRBJ2-3 genes cover what lies past the CDR3, so the full variable domain is DVKVTQSSRYLVKRTGEKVFLECVQDMDHENMFWYRQDPGLGLRLIYFSYDVKMKEKGDIPEGYSVSREKKERFSLILESASTNQTSMYLCASSPSWGARGGTQYFGPGTRLTVL.